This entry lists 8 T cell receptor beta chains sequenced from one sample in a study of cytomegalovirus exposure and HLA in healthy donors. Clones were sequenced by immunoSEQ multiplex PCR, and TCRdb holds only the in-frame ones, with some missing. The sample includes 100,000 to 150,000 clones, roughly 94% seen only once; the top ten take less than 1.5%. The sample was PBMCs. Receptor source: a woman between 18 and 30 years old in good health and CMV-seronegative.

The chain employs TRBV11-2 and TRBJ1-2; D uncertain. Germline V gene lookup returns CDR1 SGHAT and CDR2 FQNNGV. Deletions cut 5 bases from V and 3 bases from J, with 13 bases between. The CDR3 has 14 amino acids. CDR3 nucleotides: TGTGCCAGCAGCCCCCCCTTGCCGGACTATGGCTACACCTTC. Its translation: CASSPPLPDYGYTF.

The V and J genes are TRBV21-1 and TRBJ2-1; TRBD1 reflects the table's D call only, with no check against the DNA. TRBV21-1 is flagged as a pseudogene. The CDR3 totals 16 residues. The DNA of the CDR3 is TGTGCCAGCAGCCAGGGGGATAATCGCCGACCTAATGAGCAGTTCTTC. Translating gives CASSQGDNRRPNEQFF.

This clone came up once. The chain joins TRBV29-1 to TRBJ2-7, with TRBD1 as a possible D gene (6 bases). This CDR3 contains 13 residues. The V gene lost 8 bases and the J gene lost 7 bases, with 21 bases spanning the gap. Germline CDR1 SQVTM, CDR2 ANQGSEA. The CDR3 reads CSNVRQGLREQYF. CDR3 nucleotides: TGCAGCAACGTGAGGCAGGGGCTCAGGGAGCAGTACTTC.

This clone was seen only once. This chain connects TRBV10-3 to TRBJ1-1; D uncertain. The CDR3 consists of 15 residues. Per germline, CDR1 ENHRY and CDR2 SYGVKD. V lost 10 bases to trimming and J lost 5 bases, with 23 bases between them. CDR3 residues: CATTRTGKSGTEAFF. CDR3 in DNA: TGTGCCACCACGCGAACCGGGAAATCGGGGACTGAAGCTTTCTTT.

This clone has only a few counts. For the CDR3, the DNA is TGTGCCAGCAGCTCCGAACAGCGGGGGGGAGAGACCCAGTACTTC. This encodes CASSSEQRGGETQYF. V and J are TRBV5-6 and TRBJ2-5; 10 nucleotides match TRBD2. The CDR3 sequence is 15 residues long. J lost 4 bases, V lost 3 bases, and 6 bases had no gene match. CDR1 SGHDT and CDR2 YYEEEE come from the germline V gene.

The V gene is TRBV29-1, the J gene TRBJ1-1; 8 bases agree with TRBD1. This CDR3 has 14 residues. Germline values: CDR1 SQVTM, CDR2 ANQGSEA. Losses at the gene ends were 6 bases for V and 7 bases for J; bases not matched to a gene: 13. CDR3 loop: CSVLDLRDRLEAFF. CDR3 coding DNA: TGCAGCGTGTTAGACCTCCGGGACAGGCTTGAAGCTTTCTTT.

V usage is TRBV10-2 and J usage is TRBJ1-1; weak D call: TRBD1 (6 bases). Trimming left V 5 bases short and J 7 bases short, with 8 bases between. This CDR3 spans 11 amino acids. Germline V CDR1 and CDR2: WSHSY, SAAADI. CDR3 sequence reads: CASSYRVEAFF. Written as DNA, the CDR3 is TGCGCCAGCAGTTACAGGGTTGAAGCTTTCTTT.

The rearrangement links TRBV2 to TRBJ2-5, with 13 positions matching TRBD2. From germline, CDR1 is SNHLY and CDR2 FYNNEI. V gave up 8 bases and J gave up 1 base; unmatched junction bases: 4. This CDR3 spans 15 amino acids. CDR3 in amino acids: CASARTSGGQETQYF. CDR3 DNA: TGTGCCAGCGCTCGGACTAGCGGGGGCCAAGAGACCCAGTACTTC.